This T cell receptor beta chain is from a study of Ad26.COV2.S vaccination and SARS-CoV-2 variants. Germline V gives CDR1 LNHDA, CDR2 SQIVND (reference sequence). V dropped 7 bases and J dropped 6; count of bases not matched to a gene: 3. There are 13 residues in the CDR3. Produced via immunoSEQ multiplex PCR; TCRdb's table is partial and in-frame only. The table records some 640,000 clones, approximately 88% of them present only once. This clone appeared a single time. The same CDR3 also results from other DNA sequences found in this sample. Treatment meaning: some 19 received Ad26.COV2.S at low or high dose, single or two shots; five or six received placebo; per-sample allocation not given. Sampling was done on day 63 after the first vaccine or placebo injection.

The sequencing used peripheral blood, collected in a trial of Ad26.COV2.S vaccine versus placebo. This clonotype originated in a person aged 18-60 years who received the Ad26.COV2.S COVID-19 vaccine or a placebo. J is TRBJ1-6 and V is TRBV19; TRBD1 matches 7 bases. The CDR3 is CASKGQLNSPLHF. The CDR3, as DNA: TGTGCCAGTAAGGGACAGCTTAATTCACCCCTCCACTTT.